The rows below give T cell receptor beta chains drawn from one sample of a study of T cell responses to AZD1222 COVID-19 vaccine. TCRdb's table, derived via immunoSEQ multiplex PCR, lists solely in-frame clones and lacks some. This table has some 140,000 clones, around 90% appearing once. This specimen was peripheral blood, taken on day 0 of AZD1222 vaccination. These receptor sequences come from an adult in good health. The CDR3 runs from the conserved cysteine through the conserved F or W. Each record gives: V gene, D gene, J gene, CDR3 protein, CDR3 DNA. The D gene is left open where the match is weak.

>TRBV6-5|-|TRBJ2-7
CASSYSRNSYEQYF
TGTGCCAGCAGTTACTCGCGGAATAGTTACGAGCAGTACTTC
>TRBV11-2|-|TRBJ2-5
CASRRQETQYF
TGTGCCAGCAGACGTCAAGAGACCCAGTACTTC
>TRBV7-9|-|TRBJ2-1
CASSLDRVNAQFF
TGTGCCAGCAGCTTAGACAGGGTTAACGCGCAGTTCTTC
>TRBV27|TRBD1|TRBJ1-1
CASRRGQGALNTEAFF
TGTGCCAGCCGCCGCGGACAGGGGGCACTGAACACTGAAGCTTTCTTT
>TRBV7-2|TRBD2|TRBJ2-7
CASSLGGDYFYEQYF
TGTGCCAGCAGCTTAGGGGGGGACTACTTCTACGAGCAGTACTTC
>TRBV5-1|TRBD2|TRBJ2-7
CASSLVAGGSYEQYF
TGCGCCAGCAGCTTAGTGGCGGGGGGGTCCTACGAGCAGTACTTC
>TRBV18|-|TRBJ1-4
CASSPTGLSEKLFF
TGTGCCAGCTCACCTACAGGGTTGAGTGAAAAACTGTTTTTT
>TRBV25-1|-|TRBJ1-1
CASSESWNTEAFF
TGTGCCAGCAGTGAATCGTGGAACACTGAAGCTTTCTTT
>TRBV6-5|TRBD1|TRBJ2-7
CASRLGQGASYEQYF
TGTGCCAGCAGGTTGGGACAGGGGGCGTCCTACGAGCAGTACTTC
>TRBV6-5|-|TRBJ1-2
CASTETAAGGYTF
TGTGCCAGCACAGAAACGGCGGCTGGCGGCTACACCTTC